These 30 T cell receptor beta chains were sequenced from one sample in a study of cytomegalovirus exposure and HLA in healthy donors. Vbeta (60) and Jbeta (13) primers were used in the PCR. Assay used: immunoSEQ multiplex PCR; TCRdb lists only in-frame clones, some missing. The data contain 73,000 or so clones, around 72% of them singletons. The sequenced sample consisted of PBMCs. The receptors derive from a woman between 40 and 50 years old in good health and CMV-seropositive.

Here the CDR3 DNA reads TGTGCCAGCAGTGGAGGGAGCCTCTACAATGAGCAGTTCTTC. It is translated as CASSGGSLYNEQFF. The chain couples TRBV2 to TRBJ2-1, with TRBD2 as a possible D gene (5 bases). The V gene lost 4 bases and the J gene lost 3 bases, with 10 bases spanning the gap. The CDR3 extends over 14 amino acids. Germline loops: CDR1 SNHLY, CDR2 FYNNEI.

The CDR3: CASRPGQGNEKLFF. The DNA of the CDR3 is TGTGCCAGCAGGCCCGGACAGGGTAATGAAAAACTGTTTTTT. V and J are TRBV27 and TRBJ1-4, with 8 bases fitting TRBD1. Trimming at V came to 6 bases and at J to 4 bases, leaving 4 bases not matched to a gene. This CDR3 spans 14 amino acids. The germline gives CDR1 MNHEY, CDR2 SMNVEV (reference sequence).

CDR3 in amino acids: CASSLPTVDYGYTF. CDR3 nucleotides: TGTGCCAGCTCACTCCCGACAGTGGACTATGGCTACACCTTC. The rearrangement links TRBV18 to TRBJ1-2; D perhaps matches TRBD1 (5 bases). Germline CDR1 is KGHSH and CDR2 is LQKENI. There are 14 residues in the CDR3. V was cut by 4 bases and J by 3 bases, with 12 bases left in between.

The chain combines TRBV5-4 with TRBJ2-1; a possible D gene is TRBD2 (6 bases). CDR3 length equals 16 residues. V was pared by 5 bases and J by 6 bases, with 21 bases between. Germline CDR1 is SGHNT and CDR2 is YYREEE (reference sequence). CDR3: CASRRPGTPVSNEQFF. CDR3 DNA: TGTGCCAGCAGACGCCCCGGGACTCCCGTAAGCAATGAGCAGTTCTTC.

CDR3 DNA sequence: TGTGCCAGCAGCGCGGTCCAGGGTAGTCGTGAAGCTTTCTTT. Translated: CASSAVQGSREAFF. The V gene is TRBV13, the J gene TRBJ1-1, with D perhaps TRBD1 (5 bases). The ends were cut back, 5 bases at V and 7 bases at J, with 17 bases in the middle. The CDR3 runs 14 residues. Germline CDR1 reads PRHDT; CDR2 reads FYEKMQ (reference sequence).

This chain connects TRBV10-3 to TRBJ1-1; D remains unclear. The CDR3 runs 14 residues. Germline loops: CDR1 ENHRY, CDR2 SYGVKD. V dropped 1 base and J dropped 5 bases, with 11 bases sitting between them. CDR3 protein: CAISELASQTEAFF. The DNA of the CDR3 is TGTGCCATCAGTGAGTTAGCTTCGCAGACTGAAGCTTTCTTT.

V and J are TRBV7-6 and TRBJ2-1; the D gene is possibly TRBD1 (5 bases). There are 13 residues in the CDR3. Germline loops: CDR1 SGHVS, CDR2 FNYEAQ. Between the trimmed V and J ends, which lost 4 bases and 6 bases, there was a span of 10 bases. The CDR3 bases are TGTGCCAGCAGCTACCAGCAGGGCAATGAGCAGTTCTTC. Protein product: CASSYQQGNEQFF.

The genes are TRBV18 and TRBJ1-1; 7 bases align to TRBD1. Germline V gene data show CDR1 as KGHSH and CDR2 as LQKENI. The CDR3 has 15 amino acids. Trimming at V came to 4 bases and at J to 0 bases, leaving 5 bases not matched to a gene. The CDR3 region is CASSQGASLNTEAFF. The DNA for the CDR3 is TGTGCCAGCTCACAGGGGGCCTCCTTGAACACTGAAGCTTTCTTT.

In nucleotides, the CDR3 is TGTGCCAGCAGCTGGAGGACTAGCGGGAGCCTCAATGAGCAGTTCTTC. It codes for CASSWRTSGSLNEQFF. This chain connects TRBV5-6 to TRBJ2-1, with 13 positions matching TRBD2. The CDR3 has 16 amino acids. CDR1 and CDR2 (germline): SGHDT, YYEEEE. After removal of 3 bases from V and 6 bases from J, the junction contained 6 bases not matched to a gene.

About this clone itself: The sample carries other DNA sequences with the same CDR3. This sequence joins TRBV7-9 and TRBJ1-4; D remains ambiguous. The V end was cut by 5 bases, the J end by 0 bases, with 7 bases between. The germline gives CDR1 SEHNR, CDR2 FQNEAQ (reference sequence). This CDR3 contains 14 residues. Written as DNA, the CDR3 is TGTGCCAGCAGCCTGAGCGCAACTAATGAAAAACTGTTTTTT. It is translated as CASSLSATNEKLFF.

The chain combines TRBV5-6 with TRBJ1-1; D perhaps matches TRBD1 (5 bases). Trimming left V 4 bases short and J 1 base short, with 14 bases between. Germline CDR1 SGHDT, CDR2 YYEEEE. The CDR3 length is 15 residues. This chain's CDR3 is CASSTPGLKNTEAFF. The CDR3 DNA is TGTGCCAGCAGCACGCCGGGACTGAAGAACACTGAAGCTTTCTTT.

The CDR3 sequence is CASSSGTGLLREPQHF. The DNA for the CDR3 is TGTGCCAGCAGCTCTGGGACAGGGCTCCTCCGAGAGCCCCAGCATTTT. This rearrangement joins TRBV7-8 to TRBJ1-5; 9 nucleotides match TRBD1. The V gene end was trimmed by 4 bases and the J gene end by 8 bases; junction bases not matched to a gene: 12. This CDR3 has 16 residues. Germline-derived CDR1 and CDR2 are SGHVS and FQNEAQ.

This clone has just one count. V is TRBV7-2 and J is TRBJ2-7; 11 nucleotides agree with TRBD2. The ends lost 3 bases at V and 6 bases at J; junction bases unmatched: 7. Germline CDR1 SGHTA, CDR2 FQGNSA. The CDR3 is 15 amino acids. This CDR3 reads CASSFRLAGGSEQYF. CDR3 DNA sequence: TGTGCCAGCAGCTTTCGGCTAGCGGGAGGATCCGAGCAGTACTTC.

The chain is built from TRBV30 and TRBJ1-1; 7 bases agree with TRBD1. The CDR3 loop spans 12 amino acids. With V trimmed by 5 bases and J by 2 bases, 2 bases remained unmatched. CDR1 and CDR2 (germline): GTSNPN, SVGIG (reference sequence). The CDR3 loop reads CAWGQANTEAFF. The DNA of the CDR3 is TGTGCCTGGGGACAGGCTAACACTGAAGCTTTCTTT.

The chain is built from TRBV5-6 and TRBJ2-1, with a weak D call TRBD2 (6 bases). V lost 1 base and J 6 bases, leaving 17 bases between the germline ends. The CDR3 has 16 amino acids. Looked up from germline, CDR1 is SGHDT and CDR2 is YYEEEE. For the CDR3, the DNA is TGTGCCAGCAGCTTGACTAGCACAACTTTTTTCAATGAGCAGTTCTTC. It translates to CASSLTSTTFFNEQFF.

This clone was found once. The chain carries TRBV28 and TRBJ1-2, with no clear D. CDR3 length: 15 residues. Deletions cut 4 bases from V and 2 bases from J, with 14 bases between. Germline V gene lookup returns CDR1 MDHEN and CDR2 SYDVKM. The CDR3 DNA reads TGTGCCAGCAGTTCCTCGGAGAGGGCCAACTATGGCTACACCTTC. This codes for CASSSSERANYGYTF.

The chain joins TRBV28 to TRBJ2-7, with D possibly TRBD1 on 6 matching bases. Germline V gene data show CDR1 as MDHEN and CDR2 as SYDVKM. The CDR3 totals 14 residues. The V end was cut by 3 bases, the J end by 5 bases, with 14 bases between. The CDR3 sequence is CASSLGDIVHEQYF. DNA for the CDR3: TGTGCCAGCAGTTTGGGGGACATCGTCCACGAGCAGTACTTC.

The sample holds a few counts of this clone. This chain uses TRBV6-5 with TRBJ1-5, with D possibly being TRBD1 (5 bases). The germline gives CDR1 MNHEY, CDR2 SVGAGI. CDR3 size: 15 residues. Trimming stripped 5 bases from V and 0 bases from J, with 11 bases between. The CDR3, as DNA: TGTGCCAGCAGTATCAGGGCGTATAGCAATCAGCCCCAGCATTTT. Encoded protein: CASSIRAYSNQPQHF.

The genes are TRBV30 and TRBJ1-2; 8 bases align to TRBD1. This CDR3 is 13 amino acids long. Germline V gene data show CDR1 as GTSNPN and CDR2 as SVGIG (reference sequence). V lost 3 bases, J lost 2 bases, and 2 bases stayed unmatched. As DNA, the CDR3 is TGTGCCTGGAGGGGACAGGCGAACTATGGCTACACCTTC. Translating gives CAWRGQANYGYTF.

The V call is TRBV7-2, the J call TRBJ1-1; D call uncertain. Germline V gene sequence: CDR1 SGHTA, CDR2 FQGNSA. Deletions cut 4 bases from V and 6 bases from J, with 12 bases between. The CDR3 is 13 residues long. CDR3 region: CASSSVGRPEAFF. The CDR3, as DNA: TGTGCCAGCAGCTCCGTTGGGCGCCCTGAAGCTTTCTTT.

V is TRBV19 and J is TRBJ1-1, with D hard to call. Trimming stripped 8 bases from V and 1 base from J, with 11 bases between. The CDR3 contains 13 residues. Germline lookup yields CDR1 LNHDA and CDR2 SQIVND (reference sequence). CDR3 coding DNA: TGTGCCAGTTCAGACATCGGGAACACTGAAGCTTTCTTT. Amino acid sequence: CASSDIGNTEAFF.

The CDR3 loop is CASTRGRYNEQFF. The CDR3 nucleotides read TGTGCCAGCACTCGCGGGCGCTACAATGAGCAGTTCTTC. The gene calls are TRBV28 and TRBJ2-1; D may be TRBD2 (5 bases). The CDR3 sequence is 13 residues long. V was clipped by 7 bases and J by 3 bases, with 10 bases between them. The germline V gene encodes CDR1 MDHEN and CDR2 SYDVKM.

This clone came up a few times. The chain employs TRBV7-3 and TRBJ1-1; D is possibly TRBD1 (6 bases). The CDR3 is made up of 16 amino acids. V lost 1 base and J 6 bases, leaving 18 bases between the germline ends. The germline gives CDR1 SGHTA, CDR2 FQGTGA. The CDR3 DNA follows: TGTGCCAGCAGCTTAAGATCAGGGGCGGGGGACGCTGAAGCTTTCTTT. Encoded protein: CASSLRSGAGDAEAFF.

The chain is built from TRBV28 and TRBJ2-7; D is perhaps TRBD1 (5 bases). Per germline, CDR1 MDHEN and CDR2 SYDVKM. This CDR3 contains 15 residues. V lost 6 bases, J lost 1 base, and 16 bases lay in between. CDR3 in DNA: TGTGCCAGCAGGGTCCAACCTACAGGTTCCTACGAGCAGTACTTC. Protein product: CASRVQPTGSYEQYF.

This chain connects TRBV30 to TRBJ2-3; D remains unclear. Per germline, CDR1 GTSNPN and CDR2 SVGIG (reference sequence). Trimming cost V 3 bases and J 5 bases, with 6 bases left between them. There are 11 residues in the CDR3. The CDR3: CAWSVRDTQYF. In DNA, the CDR3 is TGTGCCTGGAGCGTTCGAGATACGCAGTATTTT.

The V gene is TRBV5-1, the J gene TRBJ2-3, with a weak D call TRBD2 (6 bases). V lost 2 bases and J 9 bases, leaving 7 bases between the germline ends. Germline CDR1 is SGHRS and CDR2 is YFSETQ. The CDR3 has 11 amino acids. The CDR3 sequence: CASSFAGTQYF. As DNA, the CDR3 is TGCGCCAGCAGCTTTGCGGGGACGCAGTATTTT. Filled out from reference TRBV5-1 and TRBJ2-3, the complete variable domain reads KAGVTQTPRYLIKTRGQQVTLSCSPISGHRSVSWYQQTPGQGLQFLFEYFSETQRNKGNFPGRFSGRQFSNSRSEMNVSTLELGDSALYLCASSFAGTQYFGPGTRLTVL.

The V call is TRBV6-1, the J call TRBJ2-2; 7 positions agree with TRBD1. CDR1 is MNHNS, CDR2 SASEGT, per germline. This CDR3 is built from 14 residues. J lost 1 base, V lost 9 bases, and 5 bases had no gene match. The CDR3 sequence is CASLQGLNTGELFF. CDR3 in DNA: TGTGCCAGTTTACAGGGGCTGAACACCGGGGAGCTGTTTTTT.

The chain carries TRBV11-2 and TRBJ2-5; D is possibly TRBD2 (5 bases). Germline values: CDR1 SGHAT, CDR2 FQNNGV. This CDR3 spans 15 amino acids. Trimming cost V 1 base and J 3 bases, with 12 bases left between them. The CDR3 DNA follows: TGTGCCAGCAGCTTAGTGACGGGGTATAAAGAGACCCAGTACTTC. It encodes CASSLVTGYKETQYF.

The chain employs TRBV7-6 and TRBJ2-5; 7 bases are a match to TRBD1. In germline, CDR1 is SGHVS, CDR2 FNYEAQ. V lost 1 base to trimming and J lost 4 bases; unmatched junction nucleotides: 6. CDR3 size: 15 residues. The CDR3 nucleotides are TGTGCCAGCAGCTTAGAAAGGAACAGGGGAGAGACCCAGTACTTC. It encodes CASSLERNRGETQYF. Complete variable domain (other parts from reference TRBV7-6 and TRBJ2-5): GAGVSQSPRYKVTKRGQDVALRCDPISGHVSLYWYRQALGQGPEFLTYFNYEAQQDKSGLPNDRFSAERPEGSISTLTIQRTEQRDSAMYRCASSLERNRGETQYFGPGTRLLVL.

The genes are TRBV6-5 and TRBJ2-7; 11 bases agree with TRBD1. This CDR3 is built from 15 residues. Germline CDR1 is MNHEY and CDR2 is SVGAGI. V shed 7 bases, J shed 3 bases, and the junction held 8 bases outside the gene matches. The CDR3 loop reads CASTHQDRGLYEQYF. The CDR3 bases are TGTGCCAGCACCCACCAGGACAGGGGGCTCTACGAGCAGTACTTC.